The text below deals with one T cell receptor (beta chain). What it binds is not known. The source of the sample is a study of CD8 T cells in Susac syndrome. After extraction with the RNeasy kit, roughly 0.5 to 1 ug of the RNA was reverse transcribed using random hexamers. Across 54 Vbeta and 13 Jbeta, immunoSEQ multiplex PCR amplified TCR beta CDR3. TCRdb re-called the immunoSEQ multiplex PCR reads through MiXCR, storing one row per CDR3 protein. This sample has roughly 160,000 distinct CDR3 sequences, with roughly 95% found just once. With 3 bases removed from V and 8 bases from J, the gap between germline ends came to 12 bases. CDR3 size: 12 residues. The germline gives CDR1 SQVTM, CDR2 ANQGSEA. Whole-study results and caveats: The study conceded that its TCR sequencing and HLA analysis involved relatively few individuals.

Sample: CD4+ T cells from PBMCs. J is TRBJ2-3 and V is TRBV29-1, with D possibly being TRBD2 (5 bases). This receptor was obtained from a human donor with Susac syndrome. CDR3 DNA: TGCAGCGTTGAGGGGATCGAGGGTACGCAGTATTTT. Residues: CSVEGIEGTQYF.